These 10 T cell receptor beta chains share one sample of origin, sequenced in a study of blood T cell repertoires in COVID-19. Data came from immunoSEQ multiplex PCR; TCRdb stores just in-frame clones and leaves some out. This sample yields more than 150,000 clones, of which roughly nine tenths are seen a single time; approximately 2.2% belongs to the top ten. Sequencing used PBMCs or T cells enriched from blood (not recorded which). The receptors shown here come from a woman aged 30 to 39 who had recovered from COVID-19.

This chain links TRBV25-1 with TRBJ1-1; tentatively, D is TRBD1 (5 bases). The CDR3 length is 14 residues. Germline-derived CDR1 and CDR2 are MGHDK and SYGVNS. V lost 6 bases and J lost 3, with 14 bases in between. The chain's CDR3 is CASRGQGSYTEAFF. The CDR3 nucleotides read TGTGCCAGCAGAGGGCAGGGATCGTACACTGAAGCTTTCTTT.

This rearrangement joins TRBV30 to TRBJ2-7; D may be TRBD2 (5 bases). Trimming took off 3 bases at V and 4 bases at J, with 16 bases between the two ends. CDR3 length: 14 amino acids. CDR1 and CDR2 from the germline V gene are GTSNPN and SVGIG (reference sequence). The DNA for the CDR3 is TGTGCCTGGAGGATCTTGGCACTAGGTTACGAGCAGTACTTC. Translated, it gives CAWRILALGYEQYF.

This clone was recorded only once. The rearrangement joins TRBV4-1 to TRBJ2-1; the match to TRBD2 covers 12 bases. Germline CDR1 is MGHRA and CDR2 is YSYEKL. The trim removed 2 bases at V and 8 bases at J, leaving 7 bases unmatched. CDR3 length equals 16 residues. The CDR3 sequence: CASSQSNLAGGDEQFF. CDR3 DNA: TGCGCCAGCAGCCAAAGTAACCTAGCGGGAGGGGATGAGCAGTTCTTC.

The chain carries TRBV5-4 and TRBJ2-1; TRBD2 matches 7 bases. The CDR3 consists of 15 residues. CDR1 SGHNT and CDR2 YYREEE come from the germline V gene (reference sequence). Trimming at V came to 2 bases and at J to 7 bases, leaving 9 bases not matched to a gene. The CDR3 spells CASSFRGVGGNEQFF. The CDR3 DNA sequence: TGTGCCAGCAGCTTTAGAGGAGTGGGGGGGAATGAGCAGTTCTTC.

The rearrangement uses TRBV7-2 and TRBJ2-2; tentative D call: TRBD1 (6 bases). Trimming pared 1 base from V and 8 bases from J, leaving 17 bases between. This CDR3 spans 16 amino acids. Germline values: CDR1 SGHTA, CDR2 FQGNSA. The CDR3 protein is CASSLVGHHSGGELFF. CDR3 nucleotides: TGTGCCAGCAGCTTAGTGGGACACCACTCGGGGGGGGAGCTGTTTTTT.

V is TRBV27 and J is TRBJ2-1; weak D call: TRBD2 (5 bases). This CDR3 has 15 amino acids. Trimming took off 5 bases at V and 4 bases at J, with 15 bases between the two ends. Germline V gene data show CDR1 as MNHEY and CDR2 as SMNVEV (reference sequence). This chain's CDR3 is CASSPRGAEYNEQFF. As DNA, the CDR3 is TGTGCCAGCAGTCCCCGGGGTGCGGAATACAATGAGCAGTTCTTC.

There are a few counts of this clone. The rearrangement uses TRBV7-9 and TRBJ2-1; D possibly corresponds to TRBD1 (5 bases). Deletions cut 8 bases from V and 4 bases from J, with 18 bases between. Germline CDR1 reads SEHNR; CDR2 reads FQNEAQ (reference sequence). CDR3 size: 15 residues. CDR3 protein: CASHSQGRVYNEQFF. The CDR3, as DNA: TGTGCCAGCCATTCTCAGGGTCGGGTATACAATGAGCAGTTCTTC.

The genes are TRBV30 and TRBJ1-2; D uncertain. V was shortened by 3 bases and J by 5 bases, with 13 bases between the two germline ends. In germline, CDR1 is GTSNPN, CDR2 SVGIG (reference sequence). The CDR3 spans 13 residues. CDR3: CAWSDGSLYGYTF. The CDR3 DNA reads as TGTGCCTGGAGCGACGGGAGCTTGTATGGCTACACCTTC.

This chain uses TRBV6-5 with TRBJ2-3; tentatively, D is TRBD2 (7 bases). With 6 bases removed from V and 3 bases from J, the gap between germline ends came to 10 bases. The CDR3 spans 13 residues. CDR1 MNHEY and CDR2 SVGAGI come from the germline V gene. CDR3 residues: CASSGGQTDTQYF. CDR3 in DNA: TGTGCCAGCAGCGGGGGGCAAACAGATACGCAGTATTTT.

This clone was seen only a few times. This rearrangement joins TRBV2 to TRBJ2-5; TRBD1 matches 7 bases. The CDR3 is 12 amino acids. Trimming cost V 6 bases and J 6 bases; bases outside gene matches: 4. Germline CDR1 is SNHLY and CDR2 is FYNNEI. CDR3 amino acids: CASRTGMQTQYF. In DNA form, the CDR3 reads TGTGCCAGCAGGACAGGGATGCAGACCCAGTACTTC. Filled out from reference TRBV2 and TRBJ2-5, the complete variable domain reads EPEVTQTPSHQVTQMGQEVILRCVPISNHLYFYWYRQILGQKVEFLVSFYNNEISEKSEIFDDQFSVERPDGSNFTLKIRSTKLEDSAMYFCASRTGMQTQYFGPGTRLLVL.